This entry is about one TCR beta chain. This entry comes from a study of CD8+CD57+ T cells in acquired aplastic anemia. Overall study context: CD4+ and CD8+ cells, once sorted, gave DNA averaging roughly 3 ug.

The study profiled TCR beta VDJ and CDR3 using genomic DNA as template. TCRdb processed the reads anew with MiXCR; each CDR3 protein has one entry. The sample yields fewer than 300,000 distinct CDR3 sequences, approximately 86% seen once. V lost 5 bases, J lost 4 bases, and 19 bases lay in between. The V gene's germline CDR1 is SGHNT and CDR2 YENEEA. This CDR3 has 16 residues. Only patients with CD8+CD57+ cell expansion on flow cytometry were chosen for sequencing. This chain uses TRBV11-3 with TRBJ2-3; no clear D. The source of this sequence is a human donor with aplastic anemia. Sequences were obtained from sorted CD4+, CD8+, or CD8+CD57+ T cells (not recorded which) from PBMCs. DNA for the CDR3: TGTGCCAGCAGCGAAGAGCTCGCCGGAGCGTCAGATACGCAGTATTTT. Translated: CASSEELAGASDTQYF.